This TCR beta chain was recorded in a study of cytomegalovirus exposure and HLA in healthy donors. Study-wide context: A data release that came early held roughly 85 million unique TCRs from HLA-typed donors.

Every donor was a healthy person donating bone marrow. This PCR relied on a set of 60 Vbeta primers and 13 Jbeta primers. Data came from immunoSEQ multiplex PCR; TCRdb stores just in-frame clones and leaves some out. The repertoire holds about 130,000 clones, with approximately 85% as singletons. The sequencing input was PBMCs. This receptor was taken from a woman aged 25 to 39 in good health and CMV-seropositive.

This CDR3 reads CASSLAPPSGNQPQHF. The CDR3 DNA reads as TGTGCCAGCAGCTTAGCTCCCCCGTCGGGCAATCAGCCCCAGCATTTT. The chain carries TRBV7-8 and TRBJ1-5; no firm D call. Germline V lookup: CDR1 SGHVS, CDR2 FQNEAQ. This CDR3 has 16 residues. The germline V and J ends were trimmed by 0 bases and 2 bases, with 11 bases remaining between them.